The T cell receptor (beta chain) under discussion was sequenced for a study of T cell changes during pregnancy in multiple sclerosis. This CDR3 is built from 16 residues. Germline V CDR1 and CDR2: MGHDK, SYGVNS. V lost 5 bases and J lost 1; bases outside the gene matches: 4. The assay was immunoSEQ multiplex PCR, and TCRdb's table has in-frame clones only and misses some. The sample includes 75,000 to 95,000 clones, roughly 90% of them seen just once. This sequence originates from a female donor with multiple sclerosis, enrolled in a pregnancy study. This rearrangement joins TRBV25-1 to TRBJ1-6; 8 bases line up with TRBD1. This material consisted of peripheral blood, taken before pregnancy. The CDR3 DNA reads as TGTGCCAGCAGTCCACAGGGGGGGTCCTATAATTCACCCCTCCACTTT. Encoded protein: CASSPQGGSYNSPLHF.